This TCR beta chain was found in a study of Graves' ophthalmopathy and Graves' hyperthyroidism. Study conclusions and caveats: Between ophthalmopathy and stable hyperthyroidism, a 13-signature model drew a separation with 87.88% sensitivity and less than 83% specificity. The model forecast ophthalmopathy progression, reaching roughly 65% sensitivity and 72% to 80% specificity. The authors also found most expanded thyroid clonotypes above 0.001 frequency in blood.

Worth noting for this clonotype: The antigen is undetermined.

Researchers took RNA transcripts and amplified TCR beta CDR3 regions from them. Second-round multiplex PCR followed a first-round RT-PCR using HTBI primers. TCRdb analysed the multiplex PCR reads with MiXCR anew, one entry per CDR3 protein. Among approximately 160,000 distinct CDR3 sequences listed, around two fifths were seen once. The clonotype originates from a man aged 25-40 years with Graves' ophthalmopathy. The material sequenced was peripheral blood.

The CDR3 DNA is TGTGCCAGCAGGACGTACCCGATGGCGGAGCAGTACTTC. Its protein is CASRTYPMAEQYF. The chain uses TRBV6-1 and TRBJ2-5; no clear D gene. The CDR3 is made up of 13 amino acids. The germline gives CDR1 MNHNS, CDR2 SASEGT. The V and J ends lost 6 bases and 11 bases respectively, with 19 bases between them.